This TCR beta chain was recovered during a study of T-cell memory formation after mild COVID-19. Study-level information: TCR clusters largely stayed donor specific.

As regards this clonotype: What it recognizes is unknown.

Using its own MiXCR run on the 5' RACE reads, TCRdb lists one record per CDR3 protein. The sample contains some 48,000 distinct CDR3 sequences, around 10% of which appear only once. General study results and limits: CD8+ contracting clones occupied EMRA, while CD4+ ones occupied mainly CM and EM. Cross-reactive memory appears to have joined, as suggested by some responding clones showing up in pre-infection memory.

The sequence was collected from a man younger than 35 who had mild COVID-19 (a few samples of this study predate the infection). Cell type and time point are not known. The specimen was PBMCs or a T cell subset sorted from them (not recorded which).

The CDR3 region has the DNA TGTGCCAGCAGTGAAGCGGGGGGCTGGACTGGAAACACCATATATTTT. Translating gives CASSEAGGWTGNTIYF. J is TRBJ1-3 and V is TRBV6-1, with D tentatively TRBD1 (6 bases). In germline, CDR1 is MNHNS, CDR2 SASEGT. The V gene lost 0 bases and the J gene lost 2 bases, with 11 bases spanning the gap. This CDR3 contains 16 residues.